This T cell receptor (beta chain) stems from a study of CD8 T cells in ankylosing spondylitis. TCRdb used MiXCR to reprocess the 5' RACE reads, holding one entry per CDR3 protein. The table lists 200,000 to 250,000 distinct CDR3 sequences, about 10% of them singletons. Broader study findings: Blood from ankylosing spondylitis patients appeared to carry a characteristic roughly 8-variant TCR beta motif. Clones linked to the disease showed a CD8+ phenotype. They occurred at relatively low frequencies in peripheral blood. Past studies reported some motif variants in reactive arthritis synovial fluid and blood. Disease-linked clones reportedly showed significant enrichment in matched ankylosing spondylitis synovial fluid.

This clonotype was seen many times. As yet, its antigen is unknown. The CDR3 is made up of 15 amino acids. The ends were cut back, 6 bases at V and 3 bases at J, with 14 bases in the middle. Germline CDR1 reads MDHEN; CDR2 reads SYDVKM. The TCR comes from a male donor with ankylosing spondylitis or in good health (not recorded which). The sequenced material came from blood, either unsorted or a sorted T cell fraction (not recorded which). The chain links TRBV28 to TRBJ2-2, with D unclear. The CDR3 nucleotides read TGTGCCAGCAGCCCTCCGGTTTTGTACACCGGGGAGCTGTTTTTT. Amino acids: CASSPPVLYTGELFF. Filled out from reference TRBV28 and TRBJ2-2, the complete variable domain reads DVKVTQSSRYLVKRTGEKVFLECVQDMDHENMFWYRQDPGLGLRLIYFSYDVKMKEKGDIPEGYSVSREKKERFSLILESASTNQTSMYLCASSPPVLYTGELFFGEGSRLTVL.